The table lists the clone carrying this T cell receptor beta chain with a few counts. The antigen is unknown. The isolated RNA, all of it, was reverse transcribed, so expressed TCRB transcripts were what got sequenced. Method: immunoSEQ multiplex PCR; TCRdb's copy keeps in-frame clones and lacks some. Of under 250,000 clones in the sample, 25% to 30% were seen once. CDR3 length: 11 residues. CDR1 and CDR2 from the germline V gene are SQVTM and ANQGSEA. The data were taken from a study of beta chain features in type 1 diabetes. Study background: Healthy donors, compared against patients, showed similar age, gender and cell yields.

Overall study results and limits: Short templates might get an advantage during PCR, and this would be equal in patients and controls. People with Type 1 diabetes carried modestly yet significantly shorter TCRB CDR3s in all four CD4+ subsets.

The chain links TRBV29-1 to TRBJ2-5; D is possibly TRBD1 or TRBD2 (5 bases each). The end of the DNA fits TRBJ2-7 better, so the J call may be wrong. The clonotype originates from a man aged 25 to 40 in good health. Material: central memory CD4+ T cells from blood. The CDR3 nucleotides read TGCAGTATCAAGGGACCTTACGAGCAGTACTTC. This gives the protein CSIKGPYEQYF.